This T cell receptor beta chain was recovered during a study of technical replicates of blood from a handful of donors. Assay: immunoSEQ multiplex PCR; the TCRdb copy retains only in-frame clones and omits some. Of some 89,000 clones listed, over 85% are singletons. Sequencing input: T cells isolated from PBMCs. The clonotype was recovered from a human donor in good health.

The CDR3 sequence is CASSLDGGTGQPQHF. The CDR3 DNA reads as TGTGCCAGCAGCTTAGACGGGGGGACGGGGCAGCCCCAGCATTTT. The chain couples TRBV7-9 to TRBJ1-5, with D perhaps matching TRBD1 (5 bases). With 1 base removed from V and 7 bases from J, the gap between germline ends came to 14 bases. This CDR3 comprises 15 residues. In germline, CDR1 is SEHNR, CDR2 FQNEAQ (reference sequence).